These 26 T cell receptor beta chains originate from one sample sequenced in a study of T-cell memory formation after mild COVID-19. TCRdb re-derived calls from the 5' RACE reads in MiXCR, one entry per CDR3 protein. The data contain roughly 480,000 distinct CDR3 sequences, approximately 23% of them seen just once; the ten biggest clones take up approximately 12%. Sequencing used PBMCs or a T cell subset sorted from them (not recorded which). Receptors originate from an adult woman who had mild COVID-19 (a few samples of this study predate the infection). Cell type and time point are not known.

The sample holds a few counts of this clonotype. This chain connects TRBV27 to TRBJ1-4, with D unresolved. The CDR3 has 12 amino acids. The V gene lost 6 bases and the J gene lost 5 bases, with 7 bases spanning the gap. Germline CDR1 is MNHEY and CDR2 is SMNVEV (reference sequence). The CDR3 protein is CASRRTNEKLFF. The CDR3 nucleotides read TGTGCCAGCAGGCGTACCAATGAAAAACTGTTTTTT.

This clonotype was counted only a few times. The chain links TRBV29-1 to TRBJ2-3, with D possibly being TRBD1 or TRBD2 (6 bases each). Between the trimmed V and J ends, which lost 3 bases and 2 bases, there was a span of 9 bases. Per germline, CDR1 SQVTM and CDR2 ANQGSEA. The CDR3 totals 13 residues. The DNA for the CDR3 is TGCAGCGTTGATGGGGGGCTCACAGATACGCAGTATTTT. Protein: CSVDGGLTDTQYF.

This clonotype was observed a handful of times. V is TRBV20-1 and J is TRBJ2-7, with D possibly TRBD2 on 5 matching bases. The CDR3 contains 14 residues. Trimming took off 1 base at V and 6 bases at J, with 16 bases between the two ends. CDR1 and CDR2 from the germline V gene are DFQATT and SNEGSKA (reference sequence). The CDR3 reads CSARAKGAPGEQYF. The CDR3 DNA reads TGCAGTGCTAGAGCTAAGGGAGCTCCCGGCGAGCAGTACTTC.

This clonotype was detected only a few times. J is TRBJ2-2 and V is TRBV7-3; the D is unclear. V was pared by 5 bases and J by 6 bases, with 10 bases between. The germline V gene has CDR1 SGHTA and CDR2 FQGTGA. The CDR3 loop spans 13 amino acids. The CDR3 DNA is TGTGCCAGCAGCGAAGGTCCATCCGGGGAGCTGTTTTTT. Amino acid sequence: CASSEGPSGELFF.

The V and J genes are TRBV11-2 and TRBJ2-5; TRBD1 is a possible D gene (6 bases). The CDR3 extends over 13 amino acids. Trimming pared 4 bases from V and 5 bases from J, leaving 11 bases between. The germline V gene has CDR1 SGHAT and CDR2 FQNNGV. This chain's CDR3 is CASSYGTPETQYF. In nucleotides, the CDR3 is TGTGCCAGCAGCTACGGGACACCGGAGACCCAGTACTTC.

The V gene is TRBV5-1, the J gene TRBJ2-1; 14 positions match TRBD2. The CDR3 consists of 18 residues. Germline lookup yields CDR1 SGHRS and CDR2 YFSETQ. V lost 4 bases and J lost 7; bases outside the gene matches: 13. The DNA for the CDR3 is TGCGCCAGCAGCCCAAGACTAGCGGGGGGGCCCCAGATGAATGAGCAGTTCTTC. This encodes CASSPRLAGGPQMNEQFF.

This clonotype occurred a few times. The chain combines TRBV3-1 with TRBJ2-3; TRBD2 matches 10 bases. Germline CDR1 and CDR2: LGHDT and YNNKEL (reference sequence). The CDR3 runs 16 residues. The V segment lost 3 bases and the J segment 3 bases; nucleotides outside the gene matches: 6. CDR3 residues: CASSQGAGGFTDTQYF. CDR3 nucleotide sequence: TGTGCCAGCAGCCAGGGAGCGGGAGGGTTTACAGATACGCAGTATTTT.

The gene calls are TRBV23-1 and TRBJ1-2, with D possibly being TRBD1 (6 bases). TRBV23-1 is an open reading frame, and its role is uncertain. V was pared by 4 bases and J by 4 bases, with 16 bases between. The CDR3 sequence is 15 residues long. The CDR3, as DNA: TGCGCCAGCAGTCCCCCGGGGGCAGTTTTCTATGGCTACACCTTC. Protein: CASSPPGAVFYGYTF.

This chain uses TRBV6-5 with TRBJ1-3; D remains unclear. CDR1 and CDR2 (germline): MNHEY, SVGAGI. V dropped 7 bases and J dropped 7 bases, with 14 bases sitting between them. The CDR3 is 13 amino acids. The CDR3 reads CASTLSLGNTIYF. CDR3 nucleotide sequence: TGTGCCAGCACCCTCTCACTGGGCAACACCATATATTTT.

V usage is TRBV6-2 or TRBV6-3 and J usage is TRBJ2-1, with TRBD2 identical over 7 bases. Germline V lookup: CDR1 MNHEY, CDR2 SVGEGT. The CDR3 is 15 amino acids. The trim removed 3 bases at V and 7 bases at J, leaving 9 bases unmatched. The CDR3 spells CASSYLAAARNEQFF. The CDR3 DNA is TGTGCCAGCAGTTATCTAGCGGCGGCTAGGAATGAGCAGTTCTTC.

There are a few counts of this clonotype. The chain employs TRBV7-9 and TRBJ2-3, with 9 bases fitting TRBD2. Germline V gene data show CDR1 as SEHNR and CDR2 as FQNEAQ (reference sequence). CDR3 length: 15 amino acids. J was trimmed by 2 bases and V by 4 bases; bases with no gene match: 4. CDR3 coding DNA: TGTGCCAGCAGCTCGCTAGCGGGGTACACAGATACGCAGTATTTT. This gives the protein CASSSLAGYTDTQYF.

The V and J genes are TRBV5-6 and TRBJ1-2; perhaps TRBD1 as D (5 bases). The CDR3 spans 13 residues. CDR1 SGHDT and CDR2 YYEEEE come from the germline V gene. V lost 1 base, J lost 2 bases, and 6 bases lay in between. Here the CDR3 reads CASSLRQNYGYTF. CDR3 sequence (DNA): TGTGCCAGCAGCTTGCGACAGAACTATGGCTACACCTTC.

This clonotype was seen only a few times. V is TRBV14 and J is TRBJ2-6; perhaps TRBD2 as D (6 bases). In germline, CDR1 is SGHDN, CDR2 FVKESK. The CDR3 spans 18 residues. V lost 1 base to trimming and J lost 2 bases, with 15 bases between them. DNA of the CDR3: TGTGCCAGCAGCCAAGTGGCGGGGAGATTAACTGGGGCCAACGTCCTGACTTTC. Translated, it gives CASSQVAGRLTGANVLTF. Variable domain in full (rest from reference TRBV14 and TRBJ2-6): EAGVTQFPSHSVIEKGQTVTLRCDPISGHDNLYWYRRVMGKEIKFLLHFVKESKQDESGMPNNRFLAERTGGTYSTLKVQPAELEDSGVYFCASSQVAGRLTGANVLTFGAGSRLTVL.

This chain uses TRBV5-1 with TRBJ2-5, with TRBD2 as a possible D gene (6 bases). CDR3 length: 15 amino acids. V shed 1 base and J shed 5 bases, with 15 bases lying between them. Germline lookup yields CDR1 SGHRS and CDR2 YFSETQ. CDR3 region: CASSLIAGREETQYF. DNA for the CDR3: TGCGCCAGCAGCTTGATTGCGGGGCGAGAGGAGACCCAGTACTTC.

The sample holds a few counts of this clonotype. The rearrangement links TRBV4-1 to TRBJ2-7; a weak D match, TRBD2 (6 bases). Germline V lookup: CDR1 MGHRA, CDR2 YSYEKL. CDR3 length equals 19 residues. V gave up 1 base and J gave up 2 bases, with 24 bases separating them. CDR3 protein: CASSQALGGISYVPYEQYF. In DNA form, the CDR3 reads TGCGCCAGCAGCCAAGCCTTGGGGGGAATTTCTTACGTTCCCTACGAGCAGTACTTC.

This clonotype was observed a handful of times. The gene calls are TRBV20-1 and TRBJ2-3; 8 bases fit TRBD2. CDR1 is DFQATT, CDR2 SNEGSKA, per germline (reference sequence). V lost 4 bases, J lost 1 base, and 4 bases stayed unmatched. The CDR3 is 14 residues long. The CDR3 coding sequence is TGCAGTGCTAATAGCGGGATGGGCACAGATACGCAGTATTTT. Translated: CSANSGMGTDTQYF.

This clonotype occurred many times. The V gene is TRBV4-3, the J gene TRBJ2-6; D might be TRBD2 (5 bases). The V end was cut by 5 bases, the J end by 0 bases, with 11 bases between. Germline loops: CDR1 LGHNA, CDR2 YSLEER. CDR3 length equals 16 residues. Here the CDR3 reads CASSKQRGSGANVLTF. DNA for the CDR3: TGCGCCAGCAGCAAGCAACGGGGCTCTGGGGCCAACGTCCTGACTTTC.

This clonotype was detected a few times. The chain carries TRBV21-1 and TRBJ2-7; the table calls TRBD1, which could not be checked here. TRBV21-1 is recorded as a pseudogene. This CDR3 has 16 residues. The CDR3 reads CASSKGAWTVTYEQYF. The CDR3, as DNA: TGTGCCAGCAGCAAGGGGGCCTGGACGGTCACCTACGAGCAGTACTTC.

The V gene is TRBV11-3, the J gene TRBJ2-1; 8 bases map to TRBD2. CDR1 and CDR2 from the germline V gene are SGHNT and YENEEA. The CDR3 sequence is 14 residues long. The ends lost 4 bases at V and 7 bases at J; junction bases unmatched: 6. CDR3 in DNA: TGTGCCAGCAGCTCCTCGGGGGGGCTTAATGAGCAGTTCTTC. Its translation: CASSSSGGLNEQFF.

This clonotype turned up a few times. The V call is TRBV7-2, the J call TRBJ2-7; 9 bases fit TRBD2. J lost 1 base, V lost 1 base, and 8 bases had no gene match. The CDR3 length is 17 residues. Germline V gene sequence: CDR1 SGHTA, CDR2 FQGNSA. Here the CDR3 reads CASSLGPGTSSSYEQYF. In DNA, the CDR3 is TGTGCCAGCAGCTTAGGACCCGGGACTAGCAGTTCCTACGAGCAGTACTTC.

The chain is built from TRBV9 and TRBJ1-2; TRBD1 aligns across 10 bases. Germline trimming cut 3 bases from V and 7 bases from J; bases unmatched to any gene: 6. From germline, CDR1 is SGDLS and CDR2 YYNGEE. CDR3 size: 14 residues. The CDR3 nucleotides are TGTGCCAGCAGCGACGGGACAGGGGATTTTGGCTACACCTTC. The encoded protein is CASSDGTGDFGYTF. Filled out from reference TRBV9 and TRBJ1-2, the complete variable domain reads DSGVTQTPKHLITATGQRVTLRCSPRSGDLSVYWYQQSLDQGLQFLIQYYNGEERAKGNILERFSAQQFPDLHSELNLSSLELGDSALYFCASSDGTGDFGYTFGSGTRLTVV.

In its sample, this clonotype was seen a few times. The V gene is TRBV29-1, the J gene TRBJ2-2, with a possible D match to TRBD2 (6 bases). Germline CDR1 is SQVTM and CDR2 is ANQGSEA. The CDR3 extends over 12 amino acids. Trimming took off 7 bases at V and 5 bases at J, with 11 bases between the two ends. For the CDR3, the DNA is TGCAGCGCCTTTGGGGGGACCGGGGAGCTGTTTTTT. Its protein is CSAFGGTGELFF.

The J gene is TRBJ2-1, the V gene TRBV15; a weak D match, TRBD2 (5 bases). From germline, CDR1 is LNHNV and CDR2 YYDKDF (reference sequence). This CDR3 has 15 amino acids. V lost 5 bases and J 4 bases, leaving 15 bases between the germline ends. CDR3 nucleotides: TGTGCCACCAGCGGCCTCGGGCGGGCGTACAATGAGCAGTTCTTC. This codes for CATSGLGRAYNEQFF.

The chain couples TRBV4-3 to TRBJ2-1; D unclear. With 0 bases removed from V and 0 bases from J, the gap between germline ends came to 9 bases. This CDR3 spans 16 amino acids. Germline V gene lookup returns CDR1 LGHNA and CDR2 YSLEER. The CDR3 DNA is TGCGCCAGCAGCCAAGAGCGCCTATTCTCCTACAATGAGCAGTTCTTC. It specifies CASSQERLFSYNEQFF.

The table lists this clonotype with a count of one. This chain joins TRBV4-1 and TRBJ2-4; 9 nucleotides line up with TRBD2. CDR3 size: 16 residues. Per germline, CDR1 MGHRA and CDR2 YSYEKL. V lost 5 bases, J lost 0 bases, and 5 bases stayed unmatched. The CDR3 DNA reads as TGCGCCAGCAGCAGACTAGCGGTCCTAGCCAAAAACATTCAGTACTTC. It is translated as CASSRLAVLAKNIQYF.

The chain couples TRBV20-1 to TRBJ2-1, with 8 bases lining up with TRBD1. Germline loops: CDR1 DFQATT, CDR2 SNEGSKA (reference sequence). This CDR3 is 12 amino acids long. V lost 7 bases to trimming and J lost 6 bases; unmatched junction nucleotides: 5. The CDR3 DNA follows: TGCAGTGGGACAGGGAATTTCAATGAGCAGTTCTTC. Protein sequence: CSGTGNFNEQFF.